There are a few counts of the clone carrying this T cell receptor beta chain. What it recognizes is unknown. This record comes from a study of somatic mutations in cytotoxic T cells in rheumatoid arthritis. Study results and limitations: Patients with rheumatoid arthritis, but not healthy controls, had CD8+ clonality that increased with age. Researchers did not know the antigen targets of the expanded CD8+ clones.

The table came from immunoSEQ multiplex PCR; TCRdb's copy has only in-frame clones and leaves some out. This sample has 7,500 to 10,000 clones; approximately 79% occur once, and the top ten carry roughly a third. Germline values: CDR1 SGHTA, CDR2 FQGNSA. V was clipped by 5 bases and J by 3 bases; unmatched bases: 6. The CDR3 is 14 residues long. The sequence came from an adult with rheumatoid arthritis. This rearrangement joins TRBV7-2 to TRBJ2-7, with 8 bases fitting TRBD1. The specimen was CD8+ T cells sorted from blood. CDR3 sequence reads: CASSAGQVLYEQYF. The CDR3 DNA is TGTGCCAGCAGCGCGGGACAGGTCCTCTACGAGCAGTACTTC.